This section outlines one TCR beta chain sequence together with its context. The data were produced by immunoSEQ multiplex PCR, yet TCRdb's version contains in-frame clones alone and is incomplete. The sample includes about 87,000 clones, 80% to 95% of them seen just once. The CDR3 has 15 amino acids. The data originate from a study of T cell changes during pregnancy in multiple sclerosis. The sequence derives from a female donor in good health, enrolled as a control in a pregnancy study. The chain couples TRBV21-1 to TRBJ1-2; the table's D gene call, TRBD1, was not cross checked with the DNA. TRBV21-1 is an annotated pseudogene. The material was peripheral blood, obtained in the third trimester of pregnancy. The CDR3 DNA is TGTGCCAGCAGCGAACCCCGACAGACTAACTATGGCTACACCTTC. Translation: CASSEPRQTNYGYTF.